This T cell receptor beta chain is from a study of T cell changes during pregnancy in multiple sclerosis. The sample holds one count of this clone. Sequenced by immunoSEQ multiplex PCR; TCRdb stores in-frame clones only, minus some. The table includes under 30,000 clones, 70% to 90% detected once. The germline CDR1 and CDR2 sequences are LNHDA and SQIVND (reference sequence). The V gene lost 9 bases and the J gene lost 4 bases, with 16 bases spanning the gap. CDR3 length: 14 amino acids. The chain has TRBV19 and TRBJ1-5; D is unresolved. Sequencing was performed on CD4+ T cells from peripheral blood mononuclear cells, taken in the first trimester of pregnancy. This clonotype was sampled from a female donor in good health, enrolled as a control in a pregnancy study. The CDR3 DNA is TGTGCCAGCCGGGAGAGGGCACAGAATCAGCCCCAGCATTTT. It translates to CASRERAQNQPQHF.